Presented here are 20 T cell receptor beta chains from one specimen sequenced in a study of Ad26.COV2.S vaccination and SARS-CoV-2 variants. Indicated treatment: around 19 received Ad26.COV2.S at low or high dose, single or two shots; five or six received placebo; per-sample allocation not given. On day 63 after the first injection, vaccine and placebo recipients gave samples. Clones were read by immunoSEQ multiplex PCR, and TCRdb kept only the in-frame ones, dropping some. The table has a few hundred thousand clones, 83% seen once; the top ten hold about 7.4%. The sequences come from peripheral blood, collected in a trial of Ad26.COV2.S vaccine versus placebo. These receptors all come from a person between 18 and 60 years old who received the Ad26.COV2.S COVID-19 vaccine or a placebo.

This chain links TRBV6-2 or TRBV6-3 with TRBJ1-1; 7 nucleotides agree with TRBD1. Losses at the gene ends were 6 bases for V and 4 bases for J; bases not matched to a gene: 14. Germline V gives CDR1 MNHEY, CDR2 SVGEGT. The CDR3 totals 16 residues. The CDR3, as DNA: TGTGCCAGCAGCTTGGACAGGTTCAACAGGGGCACTGAAGCTTTCTTT. It encodes CASSLDRFNRGTEAFF.

This clone was seen a few times. The chain couples TRBV7-2 to TRBJ1-5; 9 nucleotides align to TRBD1. The junction had 3 bases not matched to a gene; V was cut back by 5 bases and J by 4 bases. This CDR3 is 14 amino acids long. CDR1 is SGHTA and CDR2 is FQGNSA in the germline V gene. This chain's CDR3 is CASSRGQGNQPQHF. The CDR3 DNA is TGTGCCAGCAGCCGGGGACAGGGTAATCAGCCCCAGCATTTT.

Comments on this clone: Mismatch with germline at one junction end may stem from a read error. The chain joins TRBV27 to TRBJ2-7, with TRBD2 matching over 11 bases. The germline CDR1 and CDR2 sequences are MNHEY and SMNVEV (reference sequence). This CDR3 comprises 13 residues. The chain's CDR3 is CASRLAGGREQYF. Here the CDR3 DNA reads TGTGCCAGCCGTTTAGCGGGGGGGCGAGAGCAGTACTTC.

This clone has only a few counts. The rearrangement joins TRBV6-5 to TRBJ2-5; the match to TRBD2 covers 10 bases. The V gene's germline CDR1 is MNHEY and CDR2 SVGAGI. Losses at the gene ends were 6 bases for V and 2 bases for J; bases not matched to a gene: 6. The CDR3 loop spans 15 amino acids. CDR3 bases: TGTGCCAGCAGCGAGACTAGCGGGTGGCAAGAGACCCAGTACTTC. As protein: CASSETSGWQETQYF.

The chain combines TRBV7-9 with TRBJ1-1, with no clear D. The CDR3 runs 13 residues. V lost 6 bases, J lost 3 bases, and 11 bases lay in between. Germline values: CDR1 SEHNR, CDR2 FQNEAQ (reference sequence). The CDR3 loop is CASRGRVDTEAFF. CDR3 DNA sequence: TGTGCCAGCAGAGGTCGTGTCGACACTGAAGCTTTCTTT. Full variable domain (rest looked up from reference TRBV7-9 and TRBJ1-1): DTGVSQNPRHKITKRGQNVTFRCDPISEHNRLYWYRQTLGQGPEFLTYFQNEAQLEKSRLLSDRFSAERPKGSFSTLEIQRTEQGDSAMYLCASRGRVDTEAFFGQGTRLTVV.

The chain is built from TRBV7-3 and TRBJ2-3; 7 bases are a match to TRBD2. The CDR3 covers 16 residues. Germline-derived CDR1 and CDR2 are SGHTA and FQGTGA. With V trimmed by 1 base and J by 2 bases, 6 bases remained unmatched. CDR3 amino acids: CASSLRLRGSTDTQYF. The CDR3 DNA is TGTGCCAGCAGCTTAAGGCTGCGGGGGTCCACAGATACGCAGTATTTT.

The CDR3 sequence: CASSLDRGNEQFF. In DNA form, the CDR3 reads TGTGCCAGCAGTTTAGATCGAGGGAATGAGCAGTTCTTC. The chain combines TRBV12-3 or TRBV12-4 with TRBJ2-1, with D perhaps matching TRBD2 (5 bases). V was clipped by 1 base and J by 7 bases, with 8 bases between them. The CDR3 has 13 residues.

This clone is a singleton in its sample. V gene TRBV11-3 combines with J gene TRBJ2-7; D not resolved. There are 18 residues in the CDR3. The germline V gene has CDR1 SGHNT and CDR2 YENEEA. The ends were cut back, 1 base at V and 5 bases at J, with 24 bases in the middle. The CDR3: CASSLGTTPLALWNEQYF. CDR3 coding DNA: TGTGCCAGCAGCTTAGGGACGACCCCTTTAGCCCTTTGGAACGAGCAGTACTTC.

This clone showed up just once. This chain links TRBV10-3 with TRBJ2-7; TRBD1 matches at 7 bases. The ends lost 4 bases at V and 2 bases at J; junction bases unmatched: 5. Germline V gene sequence: CDR1 ENHRY, CDR2 SYGVKD. The CDR3 totals 14 residues. The CDR3 nucleotides read TGTGCCATCAGTGGGTTGGGGACAGCCTACGAGCAGTACTTC. Translation: CAISGLGTAYEQYF.

This rearrangement joins TRBV4-1 to TRBJ2-1; D uncertain. CDR1 and CDR2 from the germline V gene are MGHRA and YSYEKL. The CDR3 covers 16 residues. Trimming cost V 3 bases and J 3 bases, with 15 bases left between them. The CDR3 sequence: CASSQVFGRYYNEQFF. CDR3 coding DNA: TGCGCCAGCAGCCAGGTCTTCGGACGGTACTACAATGAGCAGTTCTTC.

J is TRBJ1-3 and V is TRBV20-1, with D hard to call. Per the germline V gene, CDR1 is DFQATT and CDR2 is SNEGSKA (reference sequence). V was shortened by 3 bases and J by 4 bases, with 7 bases between the two germline ends. The length of the CDR3 is 12 residues. CDR3 DNA: TGCAGTGCTAGTGGTCCGGGAAACACCATATATTTT. It is translated as CSASGPGNTIYF.

The rearrangement uses TRBV11-3 and TRBJ2-3, with D unresolved. Germline-derived CDR1 and CDR2 are SGHNT and YENEEA. The length of the CDR3 is 15 residues. Trimming removed 3 bases at V and 2 bases at J, with 12 bases between. The CDR3 nucleotides read TGTGCCAGCAGCTTTTCTTACGCCCCCACAGATACGCAGTATTTT. Translating gives CASSFSYAPTDTQYF.

This rearrangement joins TRBV6-5 to TRBJ2-5; tentatively, D is TRBD2 (6 bases). Germline CDR1 is MNHEY and CDR2 is SVGAGI. Between the trimmed V and J ends, which lost 2 bases and 5 bases, there was a span of 12 bases. The CDR3 contains 14 residues. This CDR3 reads CASSYTGAAETQYF. Written as DNA, the CDR3 is TGTGCCAGCAGTTACACGGGAGCGGCGGAGACCCAGTACTTC.

V is TRBV10-3 and J is TRBJ1-1; D gene uncertain. The CDR3 has 15 residues. Germline V lookup: CDR1 ENHRY, CDR2 SYGVKD. Trimming pared 11 bases from V and 0 bases from J, leaving 19 bases between. CDR3 in DNA: TGTGCCGCCTCGTCTGATCCGAACCTGAACACTGAAGCTTTCTTT. Protein: CAASSDPNLNTEAFF.

This clone was detected only a few times. The chain employs TRBV18 and TRBJ2-1; tentatively, D is TRBD2 (6 bases). This CDR3 spans 13 amino acids. Trimming left V 2 bases short and J 7 bases short, with 9 bases between. Germline V gene lookup returns CDR1 KGHSH and CDR2 LQKENI. The CDR3 DNA reads TGTGCCAGCTCACCAGGGGGGAGGAATGAGCAGTTCTTC. Its translation is CASSPGGRNEQFF.

The chain recombines TRBV5-5 with TRBJ2-1, with a possible D match to TRBD1 (6 bases). The germline gives CDR1 SGHKS, CDR2 YYEKEE (reference sequence). The germline V and J ends were trimmed by 1 base and 0 bases, with 17 bases remaining between them. The CDR3 extends over 18 amino acids. In DNA, the CDR3 is TGTGCCAGCAGCTTGATCAGCCAGGGGATTATCTCCTACAATGAGCAGTTCTTC. Amino acids: CASSLISQGIISYNEQFF.

J is TRBJ1-1 and V is TRBV4-3; D is possibly TRBD1 (5 bases). This CDR3 comprises 13 residues. The germline CDR1 and CDR2 sequences are LGHNA and YSLEER. Trimming stripped 3 bases from V and 5 bases from J, with 10 bases between. The CDR3 nucleotides read TGCGCCAGCAGCCAGAGCTGGGGGACTGAAGCTTTCTTT. As protein: CASSQSWGTEAFF.

The CDR3 is CSVEPGSDTQYF. The CDR3 coding sequence is TGCAGCGTCGAACCTGGCTCAGATACGCAGTATTTT. V usage is TRBV29-1 and J usage is TRBJ2-3; D not resolved. The CDR3 is made up of 12 amino acids. V lost 6 bases and J 4 bases, leaving 11 bases between the germline ends. Per germline, CDR1 SQVTM and CDR2 ANQGSEA.

The chain couples TRBV7-9 to TRBJ1-1, with a possible D match to TRBD1 (5 bases). The germline V gene has CDR1 SEHNR and CDR2 FQNEAQ (reference sequence). V was shortened by 2 bases and J by 6 bases, with 13 bases between the two germline ends. CDR3 length equals 14 residues. As DNA, the CDR3 is TGTGCCAGCAGCTTAAGGTCCGGGGACGCTGAAGCTTTCTTT. This sequence encodes CASSLRSGDAEAFF.

The chain joins TRBV28 to TRBJ2-1, with D unresolved. The germline V gene encodes CDR1 MDHEN and CDR2 SYDVKM. V lost 5 bases and J 0 bases, leaving 8 bases between the germline ends. CDR3 length equals 14 residues. The CDR3 loop reads CASSRLLSYNEQFF. In DNA, the CDR3 is TGTGCCAGCAGTCGCCTGCTCTCCTACAATGAGCAGTTCTTC.